The 27 T cell receptor beta chains below come from one sample, sequenced in a study of T cells after yellow fever vaccination. TCRdb independently ran MiXCR on the 5' RACE reads; one entry per CDR3 protein. The table includes a few hundred thousand distinct CDR3 sequences, about 7.8% detected once. This sample comprised PBMCs, obtained approximately 47 days after the first yellow fever vaccination. All receptors derive from a young man who received the YFV17D yellow fever vaccine.

The chain joins TRBV7-2 to TRBJ2-2, with a possible D match to TRBD2 (7 bases). CDR1 and CDR2 from the germline V gene are SGHTA and FQGNSA. The V end was cut by 5 bases, the J end by 1 base, with 14 bases between. The CDR3 is 16 residues long. The CDR3 loop is CASSPKGGQNTGELFF. CDR3 nucleotide sequence: TGTGCCAGCAGCCCGAAGGGGGGGCAGAACACCGGGGAGCTGTTTTTT.

This clonotype was seen a few times. The chain uses TRBV4-1 and TRBJ2-3; 10 nucleotides match TRBD2. This CDR3 contains 17 residues. Trimming took 0 bases from V and 3 from J; bases not matched to a gene: 6. Germline lookup yields CDR1 MGHRA and CDR2 YSYEKL. CDR3 DNA sequence: TGCGCCAGCAGCCAAGAATACAGCGGGGGGGCTACAGATACGCAGTATTTT. Its protein product is CASSQEYSGGATDTQYF.

This rearrangement joins TRBV20-1 to TRBJ1-6, with D hard to call. Germline CDR1 is DFQATT and CDR2 is SNEGSKA (reference sequence). The CDR3 has 16 amino acids. With 1 base removed from V and 9 bases from J, the gap between germline ends came to 19 bases. As DNA, the CDR3 is TGCAGTGCTAGAGGCCACCTCGTAGGTTTAGGTTCACCCCTCCACTTT. It yields the protein CSARGHLVGLGSPLHF.

This clonotype was observed at least ten times. The rearrangement uses TRBV6-2 or TRBV6-3 and TRBJ2-5; the D gene is possibly TRBD1 (6 bases). Per the germline V gene, CDR1 is MNHEY and CDR2 is SVGEGT. The V end lost 4 bases, the J end lost 2 bases, and 17 bases lay between the germline ends. CDR3 size: 16 residues. The CDR3 DNA follows: TGTGCCAGCAGTTCCCCGGACAGATCTCCGCAAGAGACCCAGTACTTC. Translated: CASSSPDRSPQETQYF.

The chain combines TRBV7-6 with TRBJ2-3; 10 nucleotides align to TRBD2. The CDR3 has 16 residues. V gave up 2 bases and J gave up 0 bases; unmatched junction bases: 2. Germline V gene data show CDR1 as SGHVS and CDR2 as FNYEAQ. The CDR3 DNA sequence: TGTGCCAGCAGCTTATATAGCGGGGGGAGCACAGATACGCAGTATTTT. Residues: CASSLYSGGSTDTQYF.

This clonotype was recorded many times. The chain joins TRBV4-2 to TRBJ1-3; the D is unclear. The CDR3 totals 14 residues. Germline CDR1 reads LGHNA; CDR2 reads YNFKEQ. The ends were cut back, 1 base at V and 0 bases at J, with 4 bases in the middle. CDR3 sequence reads: CASSQGSSGNTIYF. The CDR3 nucleotides are TGTGCCAGCAGCCAAGGCAGCTCTGGAAACACCATATATTTT.

This clonotype was seen only a few times. The rearrangement uses TRBV5-1 and TRBJ2-2; a weak D match, TRBD1 (6 bases). From germline, CDR1 is SGHRS and CDR2 YFSETQ. Between the trimmed V and J ends, which lost 3 bases and 5 bases, there was a span of 14 bases. This CDR3 has 15 amino acids. CDR3 region: CASSSAGTITGELFF. The CDR3 coding sequence is TGCGCCAGCAGCTCCGCCGGGACAATTACCGGGGAGCTGTTTTTT.

This clonotype showed up many times. The chain is built from TRBV7-8 and TRBJ2-2, with D hard to call. The V gene's germline CDR1 is SGHVS and CDR2 FQNEAQ. The V end lost 4 bases, the J end lost 5 bases, and 5 bases lay between the germline ends. The CDR3 sequence is 12 residues long. The CDR3 coding sequence is TGTGCCAGCAGCTCAGATACCGGGGAGCTGTTTTTT. It specifies CASSSDTGELFF.

The J gene is TRBJ2-1, the V gene TRBV6-2 or TRBV6-3, with TRBD2 identical over 12 bases. The CDR3 has 17 residues. V lost 6 bases to trimming and J lost 4 bases; unmatched junction nucleotides: 10. Per the germline V gene, CDR1 is MNHEY and CDR2 is SVGEGT. CDR3 region: CASRPASGGAVYNEQFF. The CDR3 region has the DNA TGTGCCAGCAGACCCGCTAGCGGGGGGGCGGTATACAATGAGCAGTTCTTC.

This clonotype was counted between two and nine times. This chain joins TRBV4-3 and TRBJ1-3; TRBD1 might be the D (6 bases). V shed 3 bases and J shed 0 bases, with 15 bases lying between them. The CDR3 contains 17 residues. CDR1 LGHNA and CDR2 YSLEER come from the germline V gene. CDR3 DNA: TGCGCCAGCAGCCAGGGGAGGGGGAGGGTCTCTGGAAACACCATATATTTT. It encodes CASSQGRGRVSGNTIYF.

This clonotype was counted a few times. The genes are TRBV7-2 and TRBJ2-3; D unresolved. The CDR3 length is 14 residues. V was shortened by 5 bases and J by 6 bases, with 15 bases between the two germline ends. CDR1 is SGHTA and CDR2 is FQGNSA in the germline V gene. The CDR3 nucleotides read TGTGCCAGCAGCGCCCGACTCGCCCGCGATACGCAGTATTTT. It encodes CASSARLARDTQYF.

This clonotype has just a few counts. The V and J genes are TRBV7-9 and TRBJ1-4; TRBD1 matches 10 bases. Trimming removed 4 bases from V and 8 bases from J; junction bases left unmatched: 7. The CDR3 loop spans 15 amino acids. Germline values: CDR1 SEHNR, CDR2 FQNEAQ (reference sequence). The DNA of the CDR3 is TGTGCCAGCAGCTCGCCGGGACAGGGGATCGAAAAACTGTTTTTT. Protein: CASSSPGQGIEKLFF.

The chain has TRBV4-3 and TRBJ2-1, with TRBD2 matching over 9 bases. The CDR3 covers 15 residues. The J segment lost 6 bases and the V segment lost 1 base, leaving 4 bases of the junction unmatched. CDR1 LGHNA and CDR2 YSLEER come from the germline V gene. The CDR3 bases are TGCGCCAGCAGCCAAGTGGGCGGGGGGGGCAATGAGCAGTTCTTC. The encoded protein is CASSQVGGGGNEQFF.

There are a few counts of this clonotype. The genes are TRBV7-8 and TRBJ1-1; D gene ambiguous. This CDR3 region has 17 residues. From germline, CDR1 is SGHVS and CDR2 FQNEAQ. Trimming removed 5 bases at V and 1 base at J, with 20 bases between. The CDR3 nucleotides are TGTGCCAGCAGCCCTCGGTGGGGTGGACGCGAGAACACTGAAGCTTTCTTT. Protein: CASSPRWGGRENTEAFF. The variable domain in full, with the rest retrieved from reference TRBV7-8 and TRBJ1-1, is GAGVSQSPRYKVAKRGQDVALRCDPISGHVSLFWYQQALGQGPEFLTYFQNEAQLDKSGLPSDRFFAERPEGSVSTLKIQRTQQEDSAVYLCASSPRWGGRENTEAFFGQGTRLTVV.

The table lists this clonotype with a few counts. The chain couples TRBV12-3 or TRBV12-4 to TRBJ2-6, with TRBD2 identical over 9 bases. The CDR3 covers 18 residues. With 11 bases clipped from V and 0 bases from J, the junction kept 14 bases outside the gene matches. The CDR3: CAFCLRGGSISGANVLTF. CDR3 bases: TGTGCCTTCTGTTTGCGGGGGGGGTCGATCTCTGGGGCCAACGTCCTGACTTTC.

A few counts support this clonotype. The CDR3, as DNA: TGTGCCACCAGCAGAGGCGGGAACACTGAAGCTTTCTTT. It yields the protein CATSRGGNTEAFF. The V gene is TRBV15, the J gene TRBJ1-1; D is ambiguous. V lost 1 base and J 1 base, leaving 4 bases between the germline ends. The CDR3 runs to 13 residues. Germline CDR1 is LNHNV and CDR2 is YYDKDF (reference sequence).

The rearrangement links TRBV5-1 to TRBJ1-1, with 8 nucleotides matching TRBD1. Trimming took 4 bases from V and 0 from J; bases not matched to a gene: 11. Per the germline V gene, CDR1 is SGHRS and CDR2 is YFSETQ. The CDR3 extends over 17 amino acids. CDR3: CASSRTGTGQMNTEAFF. CDR3 DNA sequence: TGCGCCAGCAGCCGAACCGGGACAGGACAGATGAACACTGAAGCTTTCTTT.

This clonotype showed up many times. The chain employs TRBV5-1 and TRBJ2-3; no firm D call. The ends were cut back, 3 bases at V and 3 bases at J, with 11 bases in the middle. Germline CDR1 and CDR2: SGHRS and YFSETQ. This CDR3 is 14 amino acids long. DNA for the CDR3: TGCGCCAGCAGCTCGGAGACGAGTACAGATACGCAGTATTTT. Protein sequence: CASSSETSTDTQYF.

The chain joins TRBV24-1 to TRBJ2-1; maybe TRBD2 (6 bases). The CDR3 is made up of 14 amino acids. Germline V gene lookup returns CDR1 KGHDR and CDR2 SFDVKD. V was clipped by 4 bases and J by 6 bases, with 12 bases between them. The CDR3 sequence: CATSENTSPNEQFF. The CDR3 nucleotides read TGTGCCACCAGTGAGAACACTAGCCCCAATGAGCAGTTCTTC.

In this sample, this clonotype turned up a few times. V usage is TRBV19 and J usage is TRBJ1-2, with TRBD1 matching over 9 bases. The V and J ends lost 5 bases and 6 bases, in that order; junction bases with no gene match: 7. Germline CDR1 LNHDA, CDR2 SQIVND (reference sequence). CDR3 size: 14 residues. The CDR3 bases are TGTGCCAGTAGTCTCGGACAGGGGTGGGATGGCTACACCTTC. Translation gives CASSLGQGWDGYTF.

There are a few counts of this clonotype. This chain links TRBV7-2 with TRBJ2-3; D remains ambiguous. Germline CDR1 is SGHTA and CDR2 is FQGNSA. The CDR3 is 16 amino acids. Trimming pared 4 bases from V and 0 bases from J, leaving 14 bases between. CDR3 sequence reads: CASSSGLWASTDTQYF. In DNA form, the CDR3 reads TGTGCCAGCAGCTCCGGGCTGTGGGCTAGCACAGATACGCAGTATTTT.

The chain is built from TRBV7-8 and TRBJ2-7; D is possibly TRBD2 (6 bases). Between the trimmed V and J ends, which lost 1 base and 1 base, there was a span of 11 bases. CDR3 length: 15 amino acids. CDR1 is SGHVS and CDR2 is FQNEAQ in the germline V gene. The CDR3 nucleotides are TGTGCCAGCAGCTTAGTAGGAGGGATTTCCTACGAGCAGTACGTC. Its translation is CASSLVGGISYEQYV.

This clonotype was observed a handful of times. The chain carries TRBV24-1 and TRBJ2-3; 7 bases match TRBD2. The CDR3 has 16 amino acids. Trimming cost V 7 bases and J 1 base; bases outside gene matches: 10. CDR1 and CDR2 from the germline V gene are KGHDR and SFDVKD. CDR3: CATSRSGGGGTDTQYF. As DNA, the CDR3 is TGTGCCACCAGCCGCTCGGGGGGAGGCGGCACAGATACGCAGTATTTT.

The chain has TRBV7-8 and TRBJ1-6; D gene unclear. Per the germline V gene, CDR1 is SGHVS and CDR2 is FQNEAQ. CDR3 length: 15 amino acids. V was shortened by 1 base and J by 4 bases, with 8 bases between the two germline ends. The CDR3 protein is CASSLGPKYNSPLHF. The CDR3, as DNA: TGTGCCAGCAGCTTAGGCCCGAAATATAATTCACCCCTCCACTTT.

This clonotype was seen more than once but under ten times. The chain recombines TRBV19 with TRBJ2-1; the match to TRBD2 covers 12 bases. Germline CDR1 is LNHDA and CDR2 is SQIVND (reference sequence). This CDR3 is 15 amino acids long. With V trimmed by 7 bases and J by 3 bases, 4 bases remained unmatched. The CDR3 DNA reads TGTGCCAGTACTCTAGCGGGGGGGCTCTACAATGAGCAGTTCTTC. Protein: CASTLAGGLYNEQFF.

This clonotype occurred a few times. The chain couples TRBV20-1 to TRBJ2-3, with D perhaps matching TRBD2 (5 bases). Germline assignment: CDR1 DFQATT and CDR2 SNEGSKA (reference sequence). There are 15 residues in the CDR3. V shed 1 base and J shed 1 base, with 12 bases lying between them. CDR3 sequence reads: CSARAGSLGTDTQYF. The CDR3 nucleotides read TGCAGTGCTAGAGCGGGGAGTTTGGGCACAGATACGCAGTATTTT.

The chain has TRBV5-6 and TRBJ2-1, with D hard to call. The CDR3 length is 13 residues. The germline CDR1 and CDR2 sequences are SGHDT and YYEEEE. Trimming pared 0 bases from V and 8 bases from J, leaving 9 bases between. The CDR3 spells CASSLEADHEQFF. The CDR3 DNA reads TGTGCCAGCAGCTTGGAGGCAGACCATGAGCAGTTCTTC. Complete variable domain (other parts from reference TRBV5-6 and TRBJ2-1): DAGVTQSPTHLIKTRGQQVTLRCSPKSGHDTVSWYQQALGQGPQFIFQYYEEEERQRGNFPDRFSGHQFPNYSSELNVNALLLGDSALYLCASSLEADHEQFFGPGTRLTVL.